This TCR beta chain is drawn from a study of cytomegalovirus exposure and HLA in healthy donors. Findings and limits, study-wide: After further analysis at a later stage, 16,951 TCR beta sequences were associated with HLA alleles at 0.05 false discovery rate.

60 Vbeta and 13 Jbeta primers were used in PCR. Libraries were prepared by immunoSEQ multiplex PCR; TCRdb keeps only in-frame clonotypes and omits some of them. The data contain fewer than 110,000 clones, more than 65% of them singletons. About this clone: Antigen specificity is unknown.

CDR3 length: 17 residues. Germline V gene lookup returns CDR1 WNHNN and CDR2 SYGVQD (reference sequence). The germline V and J ends were trimmed by 0 bases and 1 base, with 16 bases remaining between them. Sequencing was carried out using PBMCs. This chain uses TRBV10-1 with TRBJ2-7, with D possibly being TRBD2 (6 bases). This clonotype was sampled from a male donor in good health and CMV-seronegative. CDR3 residues: CASSESGGGFPSYEQYF. DNA for the CDR3: TGCGCCAGCAGTGAGTCGGGGGGTGGCTTTCCATCCTACGAGCAGTACTTC.